Below are 8 T cell receptor beta chains sequenced from a single sample in a study of shared clonotypes between healthy human individuals. Clones were read by immunoSEQ multiplex PCR, and TCRdb kept only the in-frame ones, dropping some. The sample shows 2.5 million or so clones, around 90% of them seen only once. Material: naive CD4+ T cells sorted from blood. Subset given: CD45RA+ positively selected. The receptor source for this set is a man aged 18 to 29 in good health.

CDR3 bases: TGTGCCAGCACCCCAGGACGCGCAGGGTGGGGAGCGCCCCAGCATTTT. This codes for CASTPGRAGWGAPQHF. The chain combines TRBV28 with TRBJ1-5; weak D call: TRBD1 (5 bases). Deletions cut 7 bases from V and 9 bases from J, with 25 bases between. The CDR3 is 16 amino acids. Looked up from germline, CDR1 is MDHEN and CDR2 is SYDVKM.

This rearrangement joins TRBV5-1 to TRBJ2-1, with 9 bases aligning to TRBD2. V trimming: 6 bases; J trimming: 8 bases; junction bases outside the gene matches: 9. This CDR3 has 14 amino acids. Germline V gives CDR1 SGHRS, CDR2 YFSETQ. CDR3 sequence: CASKLASGADEQFF. The DNA of the CDR3 is TGCGCCAGCAAGTTGGCTAGCGGGGCCGATGAGCAGTTCTTC. Together with reference TRBV5-1 and TRBJ2-1, the CDR3 gives the full variable domain: KAGVTQTPRYLIKTRGQQVTLSCSPISGHRSVSWYQQTPGQGLQFLFEYFSETQRNKGNFPGRFSGRQFSNSRSEMNVSTLELGDSALYLCASKLASGADEQFFGPGTRLTVL.

The V and J genes are TRBV2 and TRBJ1-1; D perhaps matches TRBD1 (5 bases). The CDR3 contains 17 residues. Germline values: CDR1 SNHLY, CDR2 FYNNEI. The V and J ends lost 7 bases and 3 bases respectively, with 24 bases between them. The CDR3 nucleotides read TGTGCCAGCAATAACCCGGTTGCAGGGTTGTTGTACACTGAAGCTTTCTTT. Its protein product is CASNNPVAGLLYTEAFF.

This clone appeared once. Other DNA sequences from this sample encode an identical CDR3 as well. The chain combines TRBV14 with TRBJ2-2; D is uncertain. V lost 0 bases, J lost 6 bases, and 5 bases lay in between. There are 13 residues in the CDR3. Germline CDR1 is SGHDN and CDR2 is FVKESK. CDR3: CASSQDLSGELFF. DNA of the CDR3: TGTGCCAGCAGCCAAGATTTATCCGGGGAGCTGTTTTTT.

The chain uses TRBV6-6 and TRBJ2-3; TRBD1 matches at 10 bases. This CDR3 has 16 residues. Germline values: CDR1 MNHNY, CDR2 SVGAGI (reference sequence). The J segment lost 6 bases and the V segment lost 4 bases, leaving 10 bases of the junction unmatched. The CDR3 loop reads CASSWGGTGAPDTQYF. The CDR3 nucleotides read TGTGCCAGCAGTTGGGGGGGGACAGGGGCCCCGGATACGCAGTATTTT.

V and J are TRBV4-3 and TRBJ2-7, with D perhaps matching TRBD2 (6 bases). Trimming removed 0 bases from V and 2 bases from J, with 17 bases in between. Germline V CDR1 and CDR2: LGHNA, YSLEER. There are 17 residues in the CDR3. CDR3 in DNA: TGCGCCAGCAGCCAAGAGGCGGCGATTGGGGGGACCTACGAGCAGTACTTC. It encodes CASSQEAAIGGTYEQYF.

The chain links TRBV7-2 to TRBJ2-3, with 7 bases that match TRBD2. Unmatched junction bases numbered 2, after V lost 4 bases and J lost 1 base. Germline values: CDR1 SGHTA, CDR2 FQGNSA. The CDR3 loop spans 14 amino acids. CDR3 nucleotide sequence: TGTGCCAGCAGCTCGCTAGCGGGCACAGATACGCAGTATTTT. It translates to CASSSLAGTDTQYF.

The chain links TRBV28 to TRBJ1-1; TRBD1 matches at 7 bases. Per the germline V gene, CDR1 is MDHEN and CDR2 is SYDVKM. J was trimmed by 10 bases and V by 6 bases; bases with no gene match: 20. The CDR3 runs to 16 residues. The CDR3 DNA sequence: TGTGCCAGCAGCTCACCAACAGGGGTCTCCCCATGGGCAGCTTTCTTT. Encoded protein: CASSSPTGVSPWAAFF.